This TCR beta chain comes out of a study of preoperative IRX-2 immunotherapy in early breast cancer. The V end lost 3 bases, the J end lost 6 bases, and 16 bases lay between the germline ends. This CDR3 comprises 15 residues. CDR1 LGHNA and CDR2 YNFKEQ come from the germline V gene. Using immunoSEQ multiplex PCR, the repertoire was profiled, and TCRdb retains in-frame clones only, with some absent. Among roughly 35,000 clones listed, over 90% were seen once. The treatment: preoperative locoregional IRX-2 cytokine immunotherapy. Preoperative locoregional IRX-2 cytokine immunotherapy was tested in the phase Ib source study.

The material was obtained from a patient treated with IRX-2 immunotherapy. This chain connects TRBV4-2 to TRBJ2-3; TRBD2 might be the D (6 bases). This receptor was identified in a human donor with breast cancer. The CDR3 sequence: CASSQGQEGLDTQYF. The CDR3 bases are TGTGCCAGCAGCCAGGGGCAGGAGGGGCTGGATACGCAGTATTTT.